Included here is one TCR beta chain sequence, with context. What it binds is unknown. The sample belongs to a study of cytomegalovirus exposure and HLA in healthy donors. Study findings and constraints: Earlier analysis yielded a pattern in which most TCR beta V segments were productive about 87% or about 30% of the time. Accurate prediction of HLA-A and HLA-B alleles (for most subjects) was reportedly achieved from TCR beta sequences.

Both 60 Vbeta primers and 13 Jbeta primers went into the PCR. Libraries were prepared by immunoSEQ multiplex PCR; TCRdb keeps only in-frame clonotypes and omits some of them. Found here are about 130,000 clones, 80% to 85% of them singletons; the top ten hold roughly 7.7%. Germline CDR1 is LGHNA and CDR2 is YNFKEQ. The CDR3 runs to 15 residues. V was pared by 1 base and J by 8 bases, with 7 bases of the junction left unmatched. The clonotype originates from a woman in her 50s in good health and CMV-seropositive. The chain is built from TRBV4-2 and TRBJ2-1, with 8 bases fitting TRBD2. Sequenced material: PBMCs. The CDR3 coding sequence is TGTGCCAGCAGCCAAGCTCGGGGGGGGCCCGATGAGCAGTTCTTC. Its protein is CASSQARGGPDEQFF.